Each of the 32 T cell receptor beta chains below was sequenced from the same sample in a study of blood T cell repertoires in COVID-19. Sequencing was performed with immunoSEQ multiplex PCR; in TCRdb, only in-frame clones are kept and a portion is missing. The data show about 110,000 clones, about 82% seen once. The sample comprised peripheral blood. The origin of the receptors is an elderly man with COVID-19, enrolled during active disease.

A word on this clone: One end of the junction does not line up with germline, which may come from a read error. The chain has TRBV7-7 and TRBJ2-1; TRBD2 might be the D (7 bases). Germline V gene data show CDR1 as SSHAT and CDR2 as FNYEAQ (reference sequence). This CDR3 has 16 amino acids. As DNA, the CDR3 is TGTGCTAGCAGCTTAGGAGGGGGGGGGCCCTACAATGAGCAGTTCTTC. Encoded protein: CASSLGGGGPYNEQFF.

There are a few counts of this clone. The chain recombines TRBV7-2 with TRBJ2-7, with 9 bases identical to TRBD2. V was pared by 5 bases and J by 0 bases, with 8 bases of the junction left unmatched. This CDR3 contains 16 residues. Germline assignment: CDR1 SGHTA and CDR2 FQGNSA. DNA for the CDR3: TGTGCCAGCAGCCCCAGCACGGGACTAGCCTCCTACGAGCAGTACTTC. Its protein is CASSPSTGLASYEQYF.

The chain uses TRBV5-4 and TRBJ2-1; 13 bases line up with TRBD2. Looked up from germline, CDR1 is SGHNT and CDR2 is YYREEE (reference sequence). V dropped 3 bases and J dropped 9; count of bases not matched to a gene: 12. This CDR3 region has 17 residues. The CDR3 reads CASSSSGTSGILREQFF. The CDR3 DNA reads TGTGCCAGCAGCTCTTCCGGGACTAGCGGGATTTTGCGTGAGCAGTTCTTC.

This clone was seen once. The rearrangement joins TRBV10-2 to TRBJ2-2; 7 bases match TRBD2. CDR3 size: 15 residues. Germline V gene lookup returns CDR1 WSHSY and CDR2 SAAADI. J lost 0 bases, V lost 6 bases, and 4 bases had no gene match. The DNA for the CDR3 is TGCGCCAGCAGAATGAGCGGGACGAACACCGGGGAGCTGTTTTTT. Encoded protein: CASRMSGTNTGELFF.

The chain carries TRBV7-2 and TRBJ2-3; 13 nucleotides align to TRBD2. With 5 bases clipped from V and 6 bases from J, the junction kept 5 bases outside the gene matches. Germline assignment: CDR1 SGHTA and CDR2 FQGNSA. The CDR3 spans 15 residues. CDR3 coding DNA: TGTGCCAGCAGCCCGACTAGCGGGAGGTGGGATACGCAGTATTTT. Amino acid sequence: CASSPTSGRWDTQYF.

This clone has more than one count but fewer than ten. The chain has TRBV4-1 and TRBJ2-7; 7 nucleotides line up with TRBD1. Losses at the gene ends were 5 bases for V and 3 bases for J; bases not matched to a gene: 10. The germline gives CDR1 MGHRA, CDR2 YSYEKL. The CDR3 is made up of 15 amino acids. The CDR3 DNA reads as TGCGCCAGCAGCGCGGACAGGTTTTGGGGCTACGAGCAGTACTTC. Translation: CASSADRFWGYEQYF.

The rearrangement joins TRBV7-8 to TRBJ2-6, with D unresolved. V shed 5 bases and J shed 3 bases, with 17 bases lying between them. CDR1 and CDR2 from the germline V gene are SGHVS and FQNEAQ. The length of the CDR3 is 17 residues. In DNA form, the CDR3 reads TGTGCCAGCAGCCGAGGCTTTAATGTAGATGGGGCCAACGTCCTGACTTTC. Translated: CASSRGFNVDGANVLTF.

The chain joins TRBV5-3 to TRBJ1-1; 10 positions match TRBD1. TRBV5-3 is treated as an ORF (open reading frame) with a function not yet certain. The CDR3 spans 17 residues. Trimming at V came to 8 bases and at J to 3 bases, leaving 16 bases not matched to a gene. This CDR3 is CASTVVRDRGSDTEAFF. The CDR3 DNA sequence: TGTGCCAGTACCGTGGTGCGGGACAGGGGATCGGACACTGAAGCTTTCTTT.

J is TRBJ2-6 and V is TRBV3-1 (or the pseudogene TRBV3-2); TRBD1 matches 9 bases. This CDR3 comprises 18 residues. Losses at the gene ends were 3 bases for V and 0 bases for J; bases not matched to a gene: 6. CDR1 and CDR2 (germline): LGHDT, YNNKEL (reference sequence). CDR3 sequence: CASSHWTGAYSGANVLTF. The CDR3 bases are TGTGCCAGCAGCCATTGGACAGGGGCCTACTCTGGGGCCAACGTCCTGACTTTC.

The chain links TRBV27 to TRBJ1-1, with TRBD1 matching over 9 bases. Germline V gene sequence: CDR1 MNHEY, CDR2 SMNVEV (reference sequence). The CDR3 extends over 14 amino acids. V gave up 8 bases and J gave up 1 base; unmatched junction bases: 5. CDR3: CASGKQGANTEAFF. The DNA of the CDR3 is TGTGCCAGCGGGAAACAGGGGGCGAACACTGAAGCTTTCTTT.

CDR3 DNA: TGCGCCAGCAGCAATACGACTAGCGGCTACGAGCAGTACTTC. Protein product: CASSNTTSGYEQYF. The V call is TRBV5-1, the J call TRBJ2-7; 9 nucleotides agree with TRBD2. In germline, CDR1 is SGHRS, CDR2 YFSETQ. The ends lost 4 bases at V and 3 bases at J; junction bases unmatched: 5. The CDR3 consists of 14 residues.

The chain combines TRBV5-5 with TRBJ1-2; TRBD1 might be the D (5 bases). CDR1 is SGHKS and CDR2 is YYEKEE in the germline V gene (reference sequence). This CDR3 spans 12 amino acids. Trimming removed 4 bases at V and 8 bases at J, with 12 bases between. In DNA form, the CDR3 reads TGTGCCAGCAGCCCCGAAGGGGCGGGCTACACCTTC. The encoded protein is CASSPEGAGYTF.

As concerns this clone: At one of its ends the junction is not consistent with the germline gene, which may arise from a read error. The chain combines TRBV7-2 with TRBJ2-7; 10 bases are shared with TRBD2. The CDR3 runs to 13 residues. The V gene's germline CDR1 is SGHTA and CDR2 FQGNSA. The CDR3 nucleotides read TGTGCCAGCAGCACGGGACTAGCGCCTACAACGGACTTC. Encoded protein: CASSTGLAPTTDF.

This clone came up once. This chain connects TRBV5-4 to TRBJ1-1; 8 positions agree with TRBD1. Germline assignment: CDR1 SGHNT and CDR2 YYREEE (reference sequence). V shed 4 bases, J shed 3 bases, and the junction held 5 bases outside the gene matches. The CDR3 loop spans 14 amino acids. The CDR3 DNA is TGTGCCAGCAGCCCCGGACAGGGCTACACTGAAGCTTTCTTT. The encoded protein is CASSPGQGYTEAFF. Combining the CDR3 with reference TRBV5-4 and TRBJ1-1 gives the whole variable domain ETGVTQSPTHLIKTRGQQVTLRCSSQSGHNTVSWYQQALGQGPQFIFQYYREEENGRGNFPPRFSGLQFPNYSSELNVNALELDDSALYLCASSPGQGYTEAFFGQGTRLTVV.

CDR3: CASKRDRSYEQYF. CDR3 in DNA: TGTGCCAGTAAGAGGGACAGGAGCTACGAGCAGTACTTC. This chain links TRBV19 with TRBJ2-7; 8 bases fit TRBD1. Germline CDR1 reads LNHDA; CDR2 reads SQIVND (reference sequence). This CDR3 is 13 amino acids long. V trimming: 7 bases; J trimming: 3 bases; junction bases outside the gene matches: 5. Variable domain in full (rest from reference TRBV19 and TRBJ2-7): DGGITQSPKYLFRKEGQNVTLSCEQNLNHDAMYWYRQDPGQGLRLIYYSQIVNDFQKGDIAEGYSVSREKKESFPLTVTSAQKNPTAFYLCASKRDRSYEQYFGPGTRLTVT.

The chain is built from TRBV4-3 and TRBJ2-1; D ambiguous. The CDR3 contains 15 residues. Per the germline V gene, CDR1 is LGHNA and CDR2 is YSLEER. V was pared by 1 base and J by 0 bases, with 7 bases between. This CDR3 reads CASSQGTTSYNEQFF. The CDR3 DNA reads TGCGCCAGCAGCCAAGGAACAACCTCCTACAATGAGCAGTTCTTC.

The rearrangement links TRBV3-1 (or the pseudogene TRBV3-2) to TRBJ1-5, with D perhaps TRBD1 (6 bases). Germline assignment: CDR1 LGHDT and CDR2 YNNKEL (reference sequence). The CDR3 extends over 15 amino acids. Trimming stripped 5 bases from V and 0 bases from J, with 11 bases between. CDR3 DNA: TGTGCCAGCAGCTACGGACAGCATAGCAATCAGCCCCAGCATTTT. This encodes CASSYGQHSNQPQHF.

The V and J genes are TRBV7-8 and TRBJ2-1; 7 positions match TRBD2. Trimming cost V 5 bases and J 4 bases; bases outside gene matches: 14. Germline V gene data show CDR1 as SGHVS and CDR2 as FQNEAQ. The CDR3 runs 17 residues. The CDR3 is CASSIPSGWKEYNEQFF. The CDR3 nucleotides read TGTGCCAGCAGCATTCCTAGCGGTTGGAAGGAGTACAATGAGCAGTTCTTC.

This clone has only a few counts. V and J are TRBV5-1 and TRBJ2-2; possible D gene TRBD2, 5 bases. V shed 0 bases and J shed 4 bases, with 10 bases lying between them. The CDR3 length is 15 residues. Germline CDR1 SGHRS, CDR2 YFSETQ. In DNA form, the CDR3 reads TGCGCCAGCAGCTTGGGGGTAGGGAGCACCGGGGAGCTGTTTTTT. Translation gives CASSLGVGSTGELFF.

V gene TRBV7-9 combines with J gene TRBJ1-4, with TRBD1 as a possible D gene (5 bases). CDR1 SEHNR and CDR2 FQNEAQ come from the germline V gene (reference sequence). V was cut by 2 bases and J by 8 bases, with 12 bases left in between. The CDR3 runs 14 residues. The CDR3 DNA is TGTGCCAGCAGCTTACAGGGCGCCCGGGAAAAACTGTTTTTT. Protein: CASSLQGAREKLFF.

V usage is TRBV6-5 and J usage is TRBJ1-2; D might be TRBD1 (6 bases). V was clipped by 5 bases and J by 2 bases, with 9 bases between them. There are 13 residues in the CDR3. Germline V CDR1 and CDR2: MNHEY, SVGAGI. CDR3 sequence: CASSMDSNYGYTF. The CDR3 DNA reads TGTGCCAGCAGTATGGACAGCAACTATGGCTACACCTTC.

In the case of this clone: At one end, the junction sequence differs from germline, possibly due to a read error. The CDR3 bases are TGTGCTAGCAGCTTGGACCCGACAGGGGGGGAGCTGTTTTTT. This translates into CASSLDPTGGELFF. V usage is TRBV7-7 and J usage is TRBJ2-2; 7 positions agree with TRBD1. CDR1 SSHAT and CDR2 FNYEAQ come from the germline V gene (reference sequence). CDR3 length: 14 amino acids.

The J gene is TRBJ1-6, the V gene TRBV9, with D possibly TRBD1 on 6 matching bases. Germline CDR1 SGDLS, CDR2 YYNGEE. The V and J ends lost 4 bases and 3 bases respectively, with 17 bases between them. There are 17 residues in the CDR3. CDR3 in amino acids: CASSPTGVVLYNSPLHF. DNA for the CDR3: TGTGCCAGCAGCCCGACAGGTGTCGTGCTCTATAATTCACCCCTCCACTTT. Filled out from reference TRBV9 and TRBJ1-6, the complete variable domain reads DSGVTQTPKHLITATGQRVTLRCSPRSGDLSVYWYQQSLDQGLQFLIQYYNGEERAKGNILERFSAQQFPDLHSELNLSSLELGDSALYFCASSPTGVVLYNSPLHFGNGTRLTVT.

V usage is TRBV20-1 and J usage is TRBJ2-1; D remains unclear. Trimming cost V 5 bases and J 5 bases, with 4 bases left between them. The CDR3 loop spans 10 amino acids. The V gene's germline CDR1 is DFQATT and CDR2 SNEGSKA (reference sequence). The CDR3 nucleotides read TGCAGTGCTTATAACAATGAGCAGTTCTTC. Amino acids: CSAYNNEQFF.

This clone appeared once. This chain connects TRBV13 to TRBJ2-1, with D possibly matching TRBD2 (5 bases). The CDR3 length is 15 residues. V lost 4 bases to trimming and J lost 7 bases, with 17 bases between them. Looked up from germline, CDR1 is PRHDT and CDR2 is FYEKMQ (reference sequence). Written as DNA, the CDR3 is TGTGCCAGCAGCTCTTCCGGACTGGAAGGGAATGAGCAGTTCTTC. This translates into CASSSSGLEGNEQFF.

The chain links TRBV14 to TRBJ1-5; D is unresolved. The V and J ends lost 1 base and 0 bases respectively, with 4 bases between them. The CDR3 sequence is 14 residues long. Per the germline V gene, CDR1 is SGHDN and CDR2 is FVKESK. CDR3 coding DNA: TGTGCCAGCAGCCAAGGAGATAGCAATCAGCCCCAGCATTTT. Translating it yields CASSQGDSNQPQHF. The complete variable domain, with remaining parts taken from reference TRBV14 and TRBJ1-5, reads EAGVTQFPSHSVIEKGQTVTLRCDPISGHDNLYWYRRVMGKEIKFLLHFVKESKQDESGMPNNRFLAERTGGTYSTLKVQPAELEDSGVYFCASSQGDSNQPQHFGDGTRLSIL.

The chain recombines TRBV18 with TRBJ2-2; D is unresolved. The germline gives CDR1 KGHSH, CDR2 LQKENI. The CDR3 contains 14 residues. V was pared by 8 bases and J by 2 bases, with 12 bases between. The CDR3 region is CASARVLNTGELFF. The DNA of the CDR3 is TGTGCCAGCGCCCGGGTCCTTAACACCGGGGAGCTGTTTTTT. Filled out from reference TRBV18 and TRBJ2-2, the complete variable domain reads NAGVMQNPRHLVRRRGQEARLRCSPMKGHSHVYWYRQLPEEGLKFMVYLQKENIIDESGMPKERFSAEFPKEGPSILRIQQVVRGDSAAYFCASARVLNTGELFFGEGSRLTVL.

The table lists this clone with a few counts. The chain carries TRBV5-6 and TRBJ2-7, with D perhaps TRBD2 (6 bases). The CDR3 has 13 amino acids. Germline V gene data show CDR1 as SGHDT and CDR2 as YYEEEE. V was pared by 0 bases and J by 4 bases, with 8 bases between. CDR3 in DNA: TGTGCCAGCAGCTTGGTTAGCGGATACGAGCAGTACTTC. It codes for CASSLVSGYEQYF.

The J gene is TRBJ2-4, the V gene TRBV27; tentative D call: TRBD1 (5 bases). This CDR3 is built from 13 residues. V was trimmed by 4 bases and J by 8 bases, leaving 12 bases between them. The V gene's germline CDR1 is MNHEY and CDR2 SMNVEV (reference sequence). The chain's CDR3 is CASSWADKDIQYF. The DNA for the CDR3 is TGTGCCAGCAGTTGGGCGGACAAGGACATTCAGTACTTC.

The chain links TRBV27 to TRBJ1-2, with TRBD1 matching over 8 bases. The CDR3 totals 12 residues. V dropped 8 bases and J dropped 8; count of bases not matched to a gene: 7. Germline-derived CDR1 and CDR2 are MNHEY and SMNVEV (reference sequence). The CDR3 nucleotides are TGTGCCAGCGGCTGGACAGGGCACGGCTACACCTTC. The encoded protein is CASGWTGHGYTF.

This chain links TRBV19 with TRBJ2-2; the D gene is possibly TRBD2 (5 bases). The V gene's germline CDR1 is LNHDA and CDR2 SQIVND (reference sequence). The CDR3 extends over 15 amino acids. V lost 1 base and J lost 8, with 14 bases in between. Here the CDR3 DNA reads TGTGCCAGTAGTATAGTATCCGGGAATAATGGGGAGCTGTTTTTT. This gives the protein CASSIVSGNNGELFF.

The chain recombines TRBV6-6 with TRBJ2-7, with 10 bases aligning to TRBD1. From germline, CDR1 is MNHNY and CDR2 SVGAGI (reference sequence). J was trimmed by 0 bases and V by 6 bases; bases with no gene match: 8. This CDR3 contains 16 residues. The CDR3 sequence: CASSKPGQGSSYEQYF. DNA of the CDR3: TGTGCCAGCAGCAAACCGGGACAGGGGTCCTCCTACGAGCAGTACTTC.